Following are 5 T cell receptor beta chains from one sample sequenced in a study of T cells in Graves' hyperthyroidism and ophthalmopathy. RNA transcripts gave rise to amplified TCR beta CDR3 regions. With the HTBI primer set, the TCR CDR3 went through a first round of RT-PCR. TCRdb re-derived calls from the multiplex PCR reads in MiXCR, one entry per CDR3 protein. The sample has approximately 250,000 distinct CDR3 sequences, approximately 23% seen once. Sequences were obtained from blood. The receptors shown here come from a woman between 40 and 55 years old with Graves' ophthalmopathy.

This clonotype was counted many times. The V gene is TRBV20-1, the J gene TRBJ2-3; TRBD2 matches at 9 bases. After removal of 6 bases from V and 7 bases from J, the junction contained 8 bases not matched to a gene. The germline V gene has CDR1 DFQATT and CDR2 SNEGSKA (reference sequence). CDR3 size: 13 residues. CDR3 protein: CSAIAGDRNTQYF. Written as DNA, the CDR3 is TGCAGTGCCATAGCGGGAGATAGAAATACGCAGTATTTT.

In its sample, this clonotype was seen many times. The CDR3 loop is CAWTVQGGQPQHF. The CDR3 bases are TGTGCCTGGACGGTTCAGGGAGGTCAGCCCCAGCATTTT. The chain carries TRBV30 and TRBJ1-5; D is possibly TRBD1 (5 bases). Trimming shortened V by 4 bases and J by 6 bases, and 13 bases separated the two germline ends. This CDR3 region has 13 residues. Germline V gene data show CDR1 as GTSNPN and CDR2 as SVGIG (reference sequence).

This clonotype was seen at least ten times. This rearrangement joins TRBV20-1 to TRBJ2-5; 9 bases match TRBD2. Germline loops: CDR1 DFQATT, CDR2 SNEGSKA (reference sequence). The CDR3 length is 14 residues. V was pared by 2 bases and J by 5 bases, with 6 bases of the junction left unmatched. In nucleotides, the CDR3 is TGCAGTGCTAGAAGGGCGGGAGGGGAGGAGACCCAGTACTTC. It codes for CSARRAGGEETQYF.

V gene TRBV6-2 or TRBV6-3 combines with J gene TRBJ2-5; 9 bases agree with TRBD1. Germline V gene sequence: CDR1 MNHEY, CDR2 SVGEGT. J lost 3 bases, V lost 6 bases, and 5 bases had no gene match. The CDR3 is 14 residues long. The CDR3 bases are TGTGCCAGCAGAGAGGGACAGGGTGAAGAGACCCAGTACTTC. Residues: CASREGQGEETQYF.

In its sample, this clonotype was seen many times. The CDR3 reads CAWSRWGQTPGELFF. The CDR3 DNA reads as TGTGCCTGGAGTCGATGGGGACAGACACCCGGGGAGCTGTTTTTT. The V and J genes are TRBV30 and TRBJ2-2, with 7 bases aligning to TRBD1. CDR3 size: 15 residues. The V and J ends lost 2 bases and 6 bases, in that order; junction bases with no gene match: 9. Germline CDR1 GTSNPN, CDR2 SVGIG (reference sequence).